This T cell receptor beta chain was sequenced for a study of T cell therapy after organ transplantation. Study details: After therapy, patients were monitored for almost 30 weeks. Study-level points and caveats: Reconstitution after therapy seemingly combined transferred and product-undetected endogenous clonotypes.

Time point meaning: 4-8 weeks after completion of therapy. For this clone: The antigen is not known.

Germline V gene lookup returns CDR1 LGHNA and CDR2 YSLEER. Trimming removed 1 base from V and 0 bases from J, with 9 bases in between. This CDR3 has 15 residues. Profiling relied on immunoSEQ multiplex PCR, and the TCRdb table lists in-frame clones only, not all of them. Of approximately 20,000 clones in the sample, approximately 85% were seen once. The sample in question was CD8+ T cells from blood, obtained after autologous CMV-specific T cell therapy. The source of this sequence is a human patient who had received a solid organ transplant and had CMV disease. These T cells may partly come from the graft donor. The chain joins TRBV4-3 to TRBJ1-1, with D uncertain. CDR3 protein: CASSQGIGLNTEAFF. CDR3 DNA sequence: TGCGCCAGCAGCCAAGGGATAGGGCTGAACACTGAAGCTTTCTTT.